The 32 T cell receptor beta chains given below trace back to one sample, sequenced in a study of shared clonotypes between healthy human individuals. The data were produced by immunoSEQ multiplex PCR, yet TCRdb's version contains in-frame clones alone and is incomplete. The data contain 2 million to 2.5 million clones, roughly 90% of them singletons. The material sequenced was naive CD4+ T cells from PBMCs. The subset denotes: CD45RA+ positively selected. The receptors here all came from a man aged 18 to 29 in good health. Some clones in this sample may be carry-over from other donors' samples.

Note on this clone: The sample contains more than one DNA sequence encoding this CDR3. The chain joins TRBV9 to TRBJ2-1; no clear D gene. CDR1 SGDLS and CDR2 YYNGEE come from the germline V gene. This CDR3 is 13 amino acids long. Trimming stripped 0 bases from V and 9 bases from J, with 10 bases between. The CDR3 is CASSVVGMGEQFF. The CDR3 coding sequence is TGTGCCAGCAGCGTAGTTGGAATGGGTGAGCAGTTCTTC.

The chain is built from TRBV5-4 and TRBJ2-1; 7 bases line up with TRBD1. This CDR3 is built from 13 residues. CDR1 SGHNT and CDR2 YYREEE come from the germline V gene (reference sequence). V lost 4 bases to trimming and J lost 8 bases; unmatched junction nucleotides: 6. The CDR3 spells CASSMGQRDEQFF. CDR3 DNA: TGTGCCAGCAGCATGGGACAGAGGGATGAGCAGTTCTTC.

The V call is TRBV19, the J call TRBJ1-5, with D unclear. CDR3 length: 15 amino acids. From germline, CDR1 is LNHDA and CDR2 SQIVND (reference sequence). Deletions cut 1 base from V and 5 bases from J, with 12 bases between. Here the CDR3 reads CASSIGRELYQPQHF. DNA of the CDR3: TGTGCCAGTAGTATAGGGCGAGAATTATATCAGCCCCAGCATTTT.

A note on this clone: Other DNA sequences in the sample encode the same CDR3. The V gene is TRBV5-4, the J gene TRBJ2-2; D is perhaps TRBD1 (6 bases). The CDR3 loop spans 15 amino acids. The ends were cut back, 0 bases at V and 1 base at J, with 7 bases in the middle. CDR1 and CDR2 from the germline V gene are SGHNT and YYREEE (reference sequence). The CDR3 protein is CASSLAGQNTGELFF. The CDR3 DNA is TGTGCCAGCAGCTTGGCGGGACAGAACACCGGGGAGCTGTTTTTT.

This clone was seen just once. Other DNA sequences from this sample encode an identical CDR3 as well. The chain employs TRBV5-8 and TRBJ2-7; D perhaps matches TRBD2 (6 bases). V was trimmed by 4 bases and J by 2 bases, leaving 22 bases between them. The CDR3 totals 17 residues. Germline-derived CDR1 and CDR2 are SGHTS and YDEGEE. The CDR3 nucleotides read TGTGCCAGCAGCCCCGGGACTGGGTCAGCCCAGGCCTACGAGCAGTACTTC. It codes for CASSPGTGSAQAYEQYF.

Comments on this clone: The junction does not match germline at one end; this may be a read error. Here the CDR3 reads CASSPNDRSNRPQHF. In DNA, the CDR3 is TGTGCCAGCAGCCCTAACGACAGGTCCAATCGGCCCCAGCATTTT. The V and J genes are TRBV28 and TRBJ1-5, with D possibly TRBD1 on 6 matching bases. Germline V gene data show CDR1 as MDHEN and CDR2 as SYDVKM. This CDR3 has 15 amino acids.

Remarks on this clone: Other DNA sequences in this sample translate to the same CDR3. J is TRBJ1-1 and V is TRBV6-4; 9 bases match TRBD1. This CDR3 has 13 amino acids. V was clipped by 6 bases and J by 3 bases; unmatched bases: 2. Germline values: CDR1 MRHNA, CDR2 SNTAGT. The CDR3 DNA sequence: TGTGCCAGCAGGCGACAGGGGGACACTGAAGCTTTCTTT. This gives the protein CASRRQGDTEAFF.

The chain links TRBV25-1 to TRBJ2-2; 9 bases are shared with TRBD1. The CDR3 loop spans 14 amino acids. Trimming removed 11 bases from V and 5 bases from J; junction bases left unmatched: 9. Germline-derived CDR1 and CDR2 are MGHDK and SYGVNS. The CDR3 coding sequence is TGTGCCTCCAAACCGGGACAGGGAACCGGGGAGCTGTTTTTT. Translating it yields CASKPGQGTGELFF.

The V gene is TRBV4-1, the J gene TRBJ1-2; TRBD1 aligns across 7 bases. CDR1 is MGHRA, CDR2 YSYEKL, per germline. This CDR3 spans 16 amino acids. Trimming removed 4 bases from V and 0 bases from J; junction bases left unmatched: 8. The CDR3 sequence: CASSLNGQVANYGYTF. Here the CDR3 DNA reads TGCGCCAGCAGCCTAAATGGACAGGTAGCTAACTATGGCTACACCTTC.

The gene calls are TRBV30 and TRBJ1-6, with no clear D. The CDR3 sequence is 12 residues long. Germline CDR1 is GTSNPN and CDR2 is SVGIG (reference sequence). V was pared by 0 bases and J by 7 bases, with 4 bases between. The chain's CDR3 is CAWSVTNSPLHF. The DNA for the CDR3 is TGTGCCTGGAGTGTAACGAATTCACCCCTCCACTTT.

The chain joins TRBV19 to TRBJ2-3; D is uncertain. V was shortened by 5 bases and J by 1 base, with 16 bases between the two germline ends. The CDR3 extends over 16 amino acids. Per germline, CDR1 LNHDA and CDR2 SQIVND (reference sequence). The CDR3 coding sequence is TGTGCCAGTAGTCCGACCTCGAGAGTAGGCACAGATACGCAGTATTTT. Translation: CASSPTSRVGTDTQYF.

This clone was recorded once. The DNA of the CDR3 is TGTGCCAGCAGCCATACGGGGGCAGATACGCAGTATTTT. Translation: CASSHTGADTQYF. The chain recombines TRBV6-1 with TRBJ2-3; D is perhaps TRBD2 (6 bases). This CDR3 region has 13 residues. From germline, CDR1 is MNHNS and CDR2 SASEGT. Trimming pared 6 bases from V and 4 bases from J, leaving 11 bases between.

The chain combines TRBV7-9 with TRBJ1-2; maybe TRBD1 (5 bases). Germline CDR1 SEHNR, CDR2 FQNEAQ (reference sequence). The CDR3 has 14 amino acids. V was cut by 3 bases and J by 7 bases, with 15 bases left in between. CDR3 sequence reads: CASSLPGRDFGYTF. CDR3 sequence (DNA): TGTGCCAGCAGCTTGCCGGGACGGGACTTTGGCTACACCTTC.

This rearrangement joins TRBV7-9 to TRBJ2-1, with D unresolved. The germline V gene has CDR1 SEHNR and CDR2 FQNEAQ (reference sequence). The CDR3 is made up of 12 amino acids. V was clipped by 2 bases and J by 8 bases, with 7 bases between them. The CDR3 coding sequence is TGTGCCAGCAGCTTAACCCACGATGAGCAGTTCTTC. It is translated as CASSLTHDEQFF.

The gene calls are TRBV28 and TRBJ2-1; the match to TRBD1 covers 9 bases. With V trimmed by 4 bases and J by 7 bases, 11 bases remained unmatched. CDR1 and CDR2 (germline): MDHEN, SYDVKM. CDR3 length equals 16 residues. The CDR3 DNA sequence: TGTGCCAGCAGTTACGTCCCGGGACAGGGAGGGAATGAGCAGTTCTTC. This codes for CASSYVPGQGGNEQFF. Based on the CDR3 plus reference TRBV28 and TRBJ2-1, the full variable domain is DVKVTQSSRYLVKRTGEKVFLECVQDMDHENMFWYRQDPGLGLRLIYFSYDVKMKEKGDIPEGYSVSREKKERFSLILESASTNQTSMYLCASSYVPGQGGNEQFFGPGTRLTVL.

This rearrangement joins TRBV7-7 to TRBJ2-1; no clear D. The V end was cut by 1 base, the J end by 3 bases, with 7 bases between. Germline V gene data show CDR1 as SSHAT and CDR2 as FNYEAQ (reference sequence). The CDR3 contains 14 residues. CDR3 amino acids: CASSLELGYNEQFF. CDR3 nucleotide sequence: TGTGCCAGCAGCTTAGAGCTCGGCTACAATGAGCAGTTCTTC. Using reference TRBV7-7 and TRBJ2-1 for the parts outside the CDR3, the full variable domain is GAGVSQSPRYKVTKRGQDVTLRCDPISSHATLYWYQQALGQGPEFLTYFNYEAQPDKSGLPSDRFSAERPEGSISTLTIQRTEQRDSAMYRCASSLELGYNEQFFGPGTRLTVL.

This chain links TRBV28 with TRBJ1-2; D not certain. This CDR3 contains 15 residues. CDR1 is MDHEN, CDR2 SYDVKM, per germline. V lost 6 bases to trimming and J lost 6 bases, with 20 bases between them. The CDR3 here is CASRGAGQLAHGYTF. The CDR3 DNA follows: TGTGCCAGCAGGGGAGCTGGGCAGCTCGCCCATGGCTACACCTTC.

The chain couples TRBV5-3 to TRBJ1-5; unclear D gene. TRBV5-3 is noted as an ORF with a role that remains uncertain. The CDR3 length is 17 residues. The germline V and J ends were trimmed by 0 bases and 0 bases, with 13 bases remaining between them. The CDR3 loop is CARSLVCGIYSNQPQHF. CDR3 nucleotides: TGTGCCAGAAGCTTGGTATGTGGGATTTATAGCAATCAGCCCCAGCATTTT.

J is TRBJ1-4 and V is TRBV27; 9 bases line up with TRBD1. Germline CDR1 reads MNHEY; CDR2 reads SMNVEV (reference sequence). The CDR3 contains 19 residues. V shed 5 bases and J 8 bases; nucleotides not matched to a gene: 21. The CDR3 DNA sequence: TGTGCCAGCAGTCCGATCCCGTACCAAACAGGGGGCCAACGGGAAAAACTGTTTTTT. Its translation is CASSPIPYQTGGQREKLFF. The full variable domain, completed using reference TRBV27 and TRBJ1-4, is EAQVTQNPRYLITVTGKKLTVTCSQNMNHEYMSWYRQDPGLGLRQIYYSMNVEVTDKGDVPEGYKVSRKEKRNFPLILESPSPNQTSLYFCASSPIPYQTGGQREKLFFGSGTQLSVL.

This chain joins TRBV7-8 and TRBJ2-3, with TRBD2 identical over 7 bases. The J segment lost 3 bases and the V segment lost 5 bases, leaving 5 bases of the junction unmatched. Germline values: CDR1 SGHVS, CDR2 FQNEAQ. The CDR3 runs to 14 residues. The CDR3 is CASSLRTRTDTQYF. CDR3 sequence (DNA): TGTGCCAGCAGCCTCCGGACTAGGACAGATACGCAGTATTTT.

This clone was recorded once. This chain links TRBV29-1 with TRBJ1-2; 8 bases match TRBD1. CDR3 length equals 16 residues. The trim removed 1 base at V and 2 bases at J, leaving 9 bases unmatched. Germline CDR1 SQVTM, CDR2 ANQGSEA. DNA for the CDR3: TGCAGCGTTGAAGGGGGGCGGACAGGGACCAACTATGGCTACACCTTC. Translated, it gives CSVEGGRTGTNYGYTF. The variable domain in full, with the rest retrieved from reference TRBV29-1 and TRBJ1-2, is SAVISQKPSRDICQRGTSLTIQCQVDSQVTMMFWYRQQPGQSLTLIATANQGSEATYESGFVIDKFPISRPNLTFSTLTVSNMSPEDSSIYLCSVEGGRTGTNYGYTFGSGTRLTVV.

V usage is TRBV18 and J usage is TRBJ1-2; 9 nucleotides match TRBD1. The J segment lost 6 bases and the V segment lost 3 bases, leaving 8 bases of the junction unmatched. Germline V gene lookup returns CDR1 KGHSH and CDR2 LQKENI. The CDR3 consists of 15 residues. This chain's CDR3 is CASSPGTGSPDGYTF. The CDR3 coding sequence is TGTGCCAGCTCACCGGGGACAGGGTCACCCGATGGCTACACCTTC.

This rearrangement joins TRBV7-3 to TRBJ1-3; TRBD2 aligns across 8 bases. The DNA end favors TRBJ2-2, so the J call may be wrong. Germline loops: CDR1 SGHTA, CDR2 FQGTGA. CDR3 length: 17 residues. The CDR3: CASRTDRPGLGTGELFF. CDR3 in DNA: TGTGCCAGCAGAACAGACAGACCGGGACTAGGGACCGGGGAGCTGTTTTTT.

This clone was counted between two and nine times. The CDR3 reads CASKRTEAFF. As DNA, the CDR3 is TGTGCCAGCAAAAGGACTGAAGCTTTCTTT. V usage is TRBV2 and J usage is TRBJ1-1; D is unclear. The CDR3 has 10 amino acids. V lost 7 bases and J lost 5, with 5 bases in between. CDR1 and CDR2 (germline): SNHLY, FYNNEI.

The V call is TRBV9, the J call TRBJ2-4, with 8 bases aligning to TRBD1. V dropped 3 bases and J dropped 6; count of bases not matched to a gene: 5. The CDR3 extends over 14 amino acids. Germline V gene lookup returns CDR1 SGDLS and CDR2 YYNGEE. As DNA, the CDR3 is TGTGCCAGCAGCGGGGCGGGACAGGTAAACATTCAGTACTTC. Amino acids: CASSGAGQVNIQYF.

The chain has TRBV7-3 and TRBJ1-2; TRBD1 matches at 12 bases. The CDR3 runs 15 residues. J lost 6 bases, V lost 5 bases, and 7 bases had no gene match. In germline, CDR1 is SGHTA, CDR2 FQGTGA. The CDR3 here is CASSDWGQGADGYTF. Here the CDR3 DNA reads TGTGCCAGCAGCGATTGGGGACAGGGGGCGGATGGCTACACCTTC.

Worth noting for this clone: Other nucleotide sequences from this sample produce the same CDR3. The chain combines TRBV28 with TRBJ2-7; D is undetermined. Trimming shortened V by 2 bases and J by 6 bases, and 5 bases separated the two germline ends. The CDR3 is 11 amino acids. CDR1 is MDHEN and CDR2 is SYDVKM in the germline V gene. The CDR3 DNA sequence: TGTGCCAGCAGTTTACGAACCGAGCAGTACTTC. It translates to CASSLRTEQYF. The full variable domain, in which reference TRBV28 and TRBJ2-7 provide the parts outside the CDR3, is DVKVTQSSRYLVKRTGEKVFLECVQDMDHENMFWYRQDPGLGLRLIYFSYDVKMKEKGDIPEGYSVSREKKERFSLILESASTNQTSMYLCASSLRTEQYFGPGTRLTVT.

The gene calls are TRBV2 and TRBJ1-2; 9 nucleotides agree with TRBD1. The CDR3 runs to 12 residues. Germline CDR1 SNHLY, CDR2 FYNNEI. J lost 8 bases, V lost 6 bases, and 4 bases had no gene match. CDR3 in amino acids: CASRDRGGGYTF. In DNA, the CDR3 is TGTGCCAGCAGGGACAGGGGAGGAGGCTACACCTTC.

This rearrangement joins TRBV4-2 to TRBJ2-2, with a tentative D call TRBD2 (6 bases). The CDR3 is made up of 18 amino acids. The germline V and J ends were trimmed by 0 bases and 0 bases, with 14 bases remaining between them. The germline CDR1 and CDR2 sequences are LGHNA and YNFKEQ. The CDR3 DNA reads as TGTGCCAGCAGCCAAGAGGGCGGGGCAGTAACGAACACCGGGGAGCTGTTTTTT. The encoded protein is CASSQEGGAVTNTGELFF.

DNA for the CDR3: TGTGCCAGTAGTCTCGGGACAGGGAACACTGAAGCTTTCTTT. This codes for CASSLGTGNTEAFF. This chain links TRBV19 with TRBJ1-1, with TRBD1 identical over 8 bases. This CDR3 comprises 14 residues. The germline CDR1 and CDR2 sequences are LNHDA and SQIVND (reference sequence). With 5 bases clipped from V and 1 base from J, the junction kept 3 bases outside the gene matches.

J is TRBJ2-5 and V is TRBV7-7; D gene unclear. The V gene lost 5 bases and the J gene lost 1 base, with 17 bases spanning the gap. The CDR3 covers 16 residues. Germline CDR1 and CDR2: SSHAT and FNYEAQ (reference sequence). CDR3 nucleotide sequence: TGTGCCAGCAGCCCATTGGGGTGGCGAACCCAAGAGACCCAGTACTTC. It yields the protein CASSPLGWRTQETQYF.

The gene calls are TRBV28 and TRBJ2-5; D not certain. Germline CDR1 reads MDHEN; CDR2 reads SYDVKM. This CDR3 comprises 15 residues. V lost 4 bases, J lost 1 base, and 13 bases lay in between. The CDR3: CASSSSGLTQETQYF. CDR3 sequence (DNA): TGTGCCAGCAGTTCGTCGGGCCTCACCCAAGAGACCCAGTACTTC.